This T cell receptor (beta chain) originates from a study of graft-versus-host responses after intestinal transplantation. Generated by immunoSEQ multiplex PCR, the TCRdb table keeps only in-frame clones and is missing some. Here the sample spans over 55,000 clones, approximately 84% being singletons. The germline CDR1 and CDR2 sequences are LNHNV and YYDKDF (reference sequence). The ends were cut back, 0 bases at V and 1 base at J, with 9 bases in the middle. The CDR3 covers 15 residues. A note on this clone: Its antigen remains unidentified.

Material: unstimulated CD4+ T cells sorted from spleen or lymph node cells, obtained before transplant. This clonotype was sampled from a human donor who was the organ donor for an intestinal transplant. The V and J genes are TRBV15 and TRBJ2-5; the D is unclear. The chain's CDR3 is CATSRDFGSQETQYF. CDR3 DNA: TGTGCCACCAGCAGAGATTTCGGGTCCCAAGAGACCCAGTACTTC. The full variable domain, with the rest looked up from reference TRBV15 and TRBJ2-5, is DAMVIQNPRYQVTQFGKPVTLSCSQTLNHNVMYWYQQKSSQAPKLLFHYYDKDFNNEADTPDNFQSRRPNTSFCFLDIRSPGLGDTAMYLCATSRDFGSQETQYFGPGTRLLVL.